Shown below are 27 T cell receptor beta chains from a single sample sequenced in a study of identical twins (dated by TCRdb to about 2016). The library was generated by 5' RACE. This sample was sequenced with an Illumina HiSeq 2000. TCRdb ran its own pipeline on the public reads, namely fastp trimming at Q25 and MiXCR clone calling, and kept in-frame beta chains. Entries that share a CDR3 protein sequence are merged under the most common genes and DNA. The sample includes 1.5 million to 2 million distinct CDR3 sequences, with more than 30% observed a single time. The ten largest clonotypes hold approximately 0.29% of the sample. Sequencing was carried out using cord blood. The receptors derive from a newborn girl in good health.

The V gene is TRBV20-1, the J gene TRBJ1-6; 8 bases align to TRBD1. The CDR3 is made up of 12 amino acids. After removal of 6 bases from V and 7 bases from J, the junction contained 2 bases not matched to a gene. The germline V gene encodes CDR1 DFQATT and CDR2 SNEGSKA (reference sequence). Written as DNA, the CDR3 is TGCAGTGCGGCAGGGGGCAATTCACCCCTCCACTTT. Its protein product is CSAAGGNSPLHF.

The chain carries TRBV4-1 and TRBJ1-2; 7 bases agree with TRBD1. V lost 3 bases, J lost 0 bases, and 7 bases stayed unmatched. The CDR3 has 16 amino acids. Germline V gene data show CDR1 as MGHRA and CDR2 as YSYEKL. The CDR3 loop reads CASSHRQGLANYGYTF. CDR3 in DNA: TGCGCCAGCAGCCACAGACAGGGCCTAGCTAACTATGGCTACACCTTC.

On this clonotype: One junction end disagrees with the germline gene, perhaps due to a read error. The CDR3: CAGSLTRSSTDTQYF. CDR3 DNA sequence: TGTGCCGGCAGCCTAACCCGATCTAGCACAGATACGCAGTATTTT. The genes are TRBV7-2 and TRBJ2-3; D unresolved. Germline V lookup: CDR1 SGHTA, CDR2 FQGNSA. The CDR3 sequence is 15 residues long.

Turning to this clonotype: Mismatch with germline at one junction end may stem from a read error. This chain joins TRBV18 and TRBJ2-5; 8 nucleotides agree with TRBD2. CDR1 is KGHSH and CDR2 is LQKENI in the germline V gene. The CDR3 contains 15 residues. The CDR3 reads CGSPPTGTSQETQYF. The CDR3 region has the DNA TGTGGCAGCCCACCTACAGGGACTAGCCAAGAGACCCAGTACTTC.

This clonotype was seen a handful of times. The rearrangement uses TRBV11-2 and TRBJ1-6; no firm D call. Trimming removed 1 base from V and 11 bases from J, with 9 bases in between. The CDR3 has 13 residues. In germline, CDR1 is SGHAT, CDR2 FQNNGV. CDR3 residues: CASSLASSAPLHF. The CDR3 nucleotides are TGTGCCAGCAGCTTAGCATCTTCAGCACCCCTCCACTTT.

This clonotype has only one observation. The chain links TRBV5-1 to TRBJ2-4, with 8 bases lining up with TRBD2. The DNA end lines up better with TRBJ2-7; the J call may be wrong. Germline V gene sequence: CDR1 SGHRS, CDR2 YFSETQ. This CDR3 is built from 15 residues. The CDR3 DNA is TGCGCCAGCAACGGGGGACTAGTCGGGTGGTACGAGCAGTACTTC. Its translation: CASNGGLVGWYEQYF.

Many counts were recorded for this clonotype. The chain is built from TRBV24-1 and TRBJ2-1; D ambiguous. This CDR3 contains 11 residues. Germline CDR1 reads KGHDR; CDR2 reads SFDVKD. V was trimmed by 9 bases and J by 5 bases, leaving 7 bases between them. The CDR3 reads CATLGNNEQFF. The CDR3 nucleotides read TGTGCCACCTTGGGGAACAATGAGCAGTTCTTC.

The chain employs TRBV9 and TRBJ1-2; unclear D gene. Germline V gene sequence: CDR1 SGDLS, CDR2 YYNGEE. The CDR3 is made up of 15 amino acids. Trimming removed 4 bases from V and 4 bases from J, with 17 bases in between. The CDR3 loop is CASSPTPPGFYGYTF. CDR3 sequence (DNA): TGTGCCAGCAGCCCAACCCCCCCGGGCTTCTATGGCTACACCTTC.

This chain connects TRBV20-1 to TRBJ1-6, with D tentatively TRBD1 (5 bases). V was shortened by 0 bases and J by 0 bases, with 12 bases between the two germline ends. Germline V CDR1 and CDR2: DFQATT, SNEGSKA (reference sequence). The CDR3 length is 17 residues. CDR3 region: CSARDRAGNSYNSPLHF. As DNA, the CDR3 is TGCAGTGCTAGAGATCGGGCAGGGAACTCCTATAATTCACCCCTCCACTTT.

This clonotype has just a few counts. The chain is built from TRBV6-1 and TRBJ2-3, with D perhaps matching TRBD1 (6 bases). From germline, CDR1 is MNHNS and CDR2 SASEGT. Trimming pared 3 bases from V and 1 base from J, leaving 8 bases between. The CDR3 extends over 14 amino acids. The CDR3 is CASSEWGRTDTQYF. The CDR3 coding sequence is TGTGCCAGCAGTGAGTGGGGGCGCACAGATACGCAGTATTTT.

The chain is built from TRBV2 and TRBJ2-1; D not resolved. The CDR3 runs to 14 residues. Per the germline V gene, CDR1 is SNHLY and CDR2 is FYNNEI. V was clipped by 6 bases and J by 7 bases, with 16 bases between them. The CDR3 DNA reads as TGTGCCAGCAGCCAGGACCTTCCGCGAAATGAGCAGTTCTTC. As protein: CASSQDLPRNEQFF.

This clonotype came up many times. The rearrangement uses TRBV13 and TRBJ1-4; D is possibly TRBD1 (6 bases). Per germline, CDR1 PRHDT and CDR2 FYEKMQ (reference sequence). Trimming pared 5 bases from V and 7 bases from J, leaving 11 bases between. The CDR3 is 13 amino acids. CDR3 region: CASSSRQVEKLFF. CDR3 in DNA: TGTGCCAGCAGCAGCCGACAGGTTGAAAAACTGTTTTTT.

This clonotype was observed at least ten times. The chain couples TRBV5-1 to TRBJ2-1; D uncertain. Between the trimmed V and J ends, which lost 3 bases and 2 bases, there was a span of 12 bases. CDR1 SGHRS and CDR2 YFSETQ come from the germline V gene. The CDR3 covers 15 residues. CDR3 amino acids: CASSWATRTYNEQFF. CDR3 coding DNA: TGCGCCAGCAGCTGGGCCACCAGAACCTACAATGAGCAGTTCTTC.

The count of this clonotype is one. V and J are TRBV10-3 and TRBJ1-2, with 12 bases lining up with TRBD1. V gave up 4 bases and J gave up 8 bases; unmatched junction bases: 5. Germline CDR1 reads ENHRY; CDR2 reads SYGVKD. The CDR3 has 14 residues. The CDR3 protein is CAISGDRGRGGYTF. The CDR3 DNA reads TGTGCCATCAGTGGGGACAGGGGGCGTGGGGGCTACACCTTC.

The chain has TRBV15 and TRBJ2-7, with 11 bases identical to TRBD1. CDR1 and CDR2 (germline): LNHNV, YYDKDF (reference sequence). Trimming cost V 0 bases and J 3 bases; bases outside gene matches: 1. This CDR3 comprises 15 residues. The CDR3 reads CATSREGTGGYEQYF. The DNA for the CDR3 is TGTGCCACCAGCAGAGAGGGGACAGGGGGCTACGAGCAGTACTTC.

This clonotype showed up just a few times. V gene TRBV20-1 combines with J gene TRBJ2-5; TRBD2 matches at 13 bases. Unmatched junction bases numbered 2, after V lost 7 bases and J lost 0 bases. CDR1 and CDR2 from the germline V gene are DFQATT and SNEGSKA (reference sequence). This CDR3 comprises 14 residues. The CDR3 DNA reads TGCAGTGAACTAGCGGGGGGGAACCAAGAGACCCAGTACTTC. This codes for CSELAGGNQETQYF.

This clonotype came up a few times. This sequence joins TRBV7-2 and TRBJ2-7; TRBD2 is a possible D gene (7 bases). V was clipped by 2 bases and J by 5 bases, with 16 bases between them. Looked up from germline, CDR1 is SGHTA and CDR2 is FQGNSA. This CDR3 comprises 15 residues. The CDR3 bases are TGTGCCAGCAGCTTAAGGGGGGGTGGTAGAAACGAGCAGTACTTC. Translation gives CASSLRGGGRNEQYF.

The sample holds a few counts of this clonotype. The genes are TRBV18 and TRBJ2-5, with D perhaps assigned TRBD1 or TRBD2 (7 bases each). The J call may be wrong; the DNA end is better matched by TRBJ2-7. CDR3 length: 16 amino acids. In germline, CDR1 is KGHSH, CDR2 LQKENI. The CDR3 DNA sequence: TGTGCCAGCTCACCGGGCGCGGGGGACAGAAGTTACGAGCAGTACTTC. This translates into CASSPGAGDRSYEQYF.

This chain links TRBV20-1 with TRBJ2-5; D may be TRBD1 (6 bases). Germline CDR1 and CDR2: DFQATT and SNEGSKA (reference sequence). The CDR3 loop spans 15 amino acids. Deletions cut 5 bases from V and 1 base from J, with 17 bases between. CDR3 residues: CSAGGEGISQETQYF. In DNA form, the CDR3 reads TGCAGTGCTGGGGGCGAGGGGATATCCCAAGAGACCCAGTACTTC.

This clonotype appeared once. The chain has TRBV7-2 and TRBJ2-3; 9 bases agree with TRBD2. Germline trimming cut 1 base from V and 3 bases from J; bases unmatched to any gene: 2. In germline, CDR1 is SGHTA, CDR2 FQGNSA. This CDR3 comprises 15 residues. The CDR3 DNA follows: TGTGCCAGCAGCTTAGTAGCGGGGGAAACAGATACGCAGTATTTT. It codes for CASSLVAGETDTQYF.

V usage is TRBV10-1 and J usage is TRBJ2-5; 8 nucleotides agree with TRBD2. Trimming removed 2 bases from V and 5 bases from J; junction bases left unmatched: 4. The CDR3 is 14 amino acids. CDR1 and CDR2 (germline): WNHNN, SYGVQD (reference sequence). As DNA, the CDR3 is TGCGCCAGCAGTGAGAGTAGCGGGGAGGAGACCCAGTACTTC. It yields the protein CASSESSGEETQYF.

The chain carries TRBV20-1 and TRBJ2-2; 7 nucleotides match TRBD2. V was clipped by 3 bases and J by 7 bases; unmatched bases: 17. Germline CDR1 reads DFQATT; CDR2 reads SNEGSKA (reference sequence). CDR3 length: 17 amino acids. The CDR3 sequence is CSARSIGGSSYIGELFF. In DNA form, the CDR3 reads TGCAGTGCTAGGTCGATTGGCGGGAGTAGCTATATCGGGGAGCTGTTTTTT.

The rearrangement links TRBV12-3 or TRBV12-4 to TRBJ2-7; 9 bases align to TRBD1. The CDR3 sequence is 15 residues long. V lost 2 bases to trimming and J lost 5 bases; unmatched junction nucleotides: 7. The CDR3 nucleotides read TGTGCCAGCAGTTTATACGGGACAGGGTCCCACGAGCAGTACTTC. Translating it yields CASSLYGTGSHEQYF.

The chain joins TRBV20-1 to TRBJ2-1; 10 nucleotides match TRBD2. This CDR3 contains 17 residues. Trimming took 2 bases from V and 3 from J; bases not matched to a gene: 10. In germline, CDR1 is DFQATT, CDR2 SNEGSKA (reference sequence). CDR3 DNA sequence: TGCAGTGCTAGATTAGCGGGAGGTCTCTTAATCTACAATGAGCAGTTCTTC. This codes for CSARLAGGLLIYNEQFF.

The sample holds a few counts of this clonotype. This rearrangement joins TRBV6-5 to TRBJ2-1; D possibly corresponds to TRBD2 (6 bases). Germline CDR1 is MNHEY and CDR2 is SVGAGI. V gave up 0 bases and J gave up 0 bases, with 9 bases separating them. The CDR3 loop spans 16 amino acids. The CDR3 DNA sequence: TGTGCCAGCAGTTACTCAGGGAGGAGCTCCTACAATGAGCAGTTCTTC. Its translation: CASSYSGRSSYNEQFF.

This sequence joins TRBV20-1 and TRBJ2-5; tentative D call: TRBD2 (7 bases). The germline CDR1 and CDR2 sequences are DFQATT and SNEGSKA (reference sequence). V lost 3 bases and J 11 bases, leaving 22 bases between the germline ends. CDR3 size: 14 residues. CDR3 amino acids: CSASFRGGAEEQYF. The CDR3 nucleotides are TGCAGTGCTAGTTTTCGCGGGGGCGCGGAGGAGCAGTACTTC.

A few counts support this clonotype. This rearrangement joins TRBV21-1 to TRBJ2-1; the table's D call, TRBD2, was not checked against the DNA. TRBV21-1 is termed a pseudogene. The CDR3 loop spans 16 amino acids. The CDR3 coding sequence is TGTGCCAGCAGCAAACCTAGCGGGAGCTCCTACAATGAGCAGTTCTTC. Its translation: CASSKPSGSSYNEQFF.